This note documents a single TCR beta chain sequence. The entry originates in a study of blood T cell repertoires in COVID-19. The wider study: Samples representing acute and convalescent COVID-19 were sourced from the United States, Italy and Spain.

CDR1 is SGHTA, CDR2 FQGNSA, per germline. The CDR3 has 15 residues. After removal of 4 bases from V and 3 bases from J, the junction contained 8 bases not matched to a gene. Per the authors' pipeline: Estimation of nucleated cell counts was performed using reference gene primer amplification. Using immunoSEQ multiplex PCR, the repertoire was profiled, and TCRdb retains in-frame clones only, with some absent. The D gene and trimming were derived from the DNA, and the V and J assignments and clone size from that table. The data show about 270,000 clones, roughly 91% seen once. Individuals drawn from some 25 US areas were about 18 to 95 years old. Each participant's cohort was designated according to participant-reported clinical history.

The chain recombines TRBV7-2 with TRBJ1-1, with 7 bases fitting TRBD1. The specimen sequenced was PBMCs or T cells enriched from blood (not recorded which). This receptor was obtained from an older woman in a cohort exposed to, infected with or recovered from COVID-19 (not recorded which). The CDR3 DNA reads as TGTGCCAGCAGCTCCTCGACAGGGTCACACACTGAAGCTTTCTTT. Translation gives CASSSSTGSHTEAFF. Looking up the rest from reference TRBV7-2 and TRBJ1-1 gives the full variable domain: GAGVSQSPSNKVTEKGKDVELRCDPISGHTALYWYRQSLGQGLEFLIYFQGNSAPDKSGLPSDRFSAERTGGSVSTLTIQRTQQEDSAVYLCASSSSTGSHTEAFFGQGTRLTVV.